The T cell receptor (beta chain) under discussion was sequenced for a study of cytomegalovirus exposure and HLA in healthy donors. This clone was seen a handful of times. What it binds is unknown. V trimming: 6 bases; J trimming: 2 bases; junction bases outside the gene matches: 4. From germline, CDR1 is SNHLY and CDR2 FYNNEI. The CDR3 runs to 15 residues. Healthy people donating bone marrow made up the donors. PCR primers comprised 60 Vbeta and 13 Jbeta primers. Method: immunoSEQ multiplex PCR; TCRdb's copy keeps in-frame clones and lacks some. This table has 120,000 or so clones, roughly two thirds appearing once. Study-wide findings and caveats: Later analysis associated a missense DCLRE1C variant with TCR beta V- and J-gene trimming. The authors enumerated under 200 TCR beta chains as linked to cytomegalovirus.

The V gene is TRBV2, the J gene TRBJ2-7, with 13 bases aligning to TRBD2. The sample taken for sequencing was PBMCs. This sequence was found in a man between 25 and 39 years old in good health and CMV-seropositive. The CDR3 nucleotides read TGTGCCAGCAGACCTACTAGCGGGAGGGCCTACGAGCAGTACTTC. Translating gives CASRPTSGRAYEQYF. Based on the CDR3 plus reference TRBV2 and TRBJ2-7, the full variable domain is EPEVTQTPSHQVTQMGQEVILRCVPISNHLYFYWYRQILGQKVEFLVSFYNNEISEKSEIFDDQFSVERPDGSNFTLKIRSTKLEDSAMYFCASRPTSGRAYEQYFGPGTRLTVT.